A single sample is the source of the 30 T cell receptor beta chains below, sequenced in a study of shared T cell receptors in the human thymus. Using immunoSEQ multiplex PCR, the repertoire was profiled, and TCRdb retains in-frame clones only, with some absent. Of roughly 500,000 clones in the sample, about 84% were seen once. A further study also used this sample, focusing on human thymus T cells.

The sequenced material came from thymocytes. Receptors were obtained from a boy younger than two with a congenital heart defect.

J is TRBJ2-4 and V is TRBV15; 8 positions agree with TRBD1. The V gene's germline CDR1 is LNHNV and CDR2 YYDKDF (reference sequence). The CDR3 loop spans 19 amino acids. J lost 8 bases, V lost 1 base, and 19 bases had no gene match. DNA for the CDR3: TGTGCCACCAGCAGAGGTGTTTCTCGTTTGGGACAGGTTGTGGACATTCAGTACTTC. It translates to CATSRGVSRLGQVVDIQYF.

The sample holds a few counts of this clone. This sequence joins TRBV7-9 and TRBJ2-7; possible D gene TRBD2, 6 bases. The CDR3 sequence is 17 residues long. The germline gives CDR1 SEHNR, CDR2 FQNEAQ (reference sequence). The V end lost 5 bases, the J end lost 4 bases, and 24 bases lay between the germline ends. CDR3 sequence reads: CASSQQPPGDAGYEQYF. The CDR3 DNA sequence: TGTGCCAGCAGCCAACAACCTCCCGGGGACGCGGGGTACGAGCAGTACTTC.

This rearrangement joins TRBV23-1 to TRBJ2-7; 8 bases fit TRBD1. TRBV23-1 is an ORF for which the function is uncertain. V was clipped by 2 bases and J by 6 bases; unmatched bases: 12. The CDR3 extends over 16 amino acids. Written as DNA, the CDR3 is TGCGCCAGCAGTCAAGACAGGGGACTTCCTCAGGGCGAGCAGTACTTC. This gives the protein CASSQDRGLPQGEQYF.

This clone was counted only a few times. J is TRBJ2-1 and V is TRBV19, with D perhaps TRBD1 (5 bases). Germline V gives CDR1 LNHDA, CDR2 SQIVND (reference sequence). The CDR3 runs to 14 residues. V shed 8 bases and J shed 2 bases, with 13 bases lying between them. CDR3 amino acids: CASRPQGTYNEQFF. The CDR3 DNA follows: TGTGCCAGTCGCCCCCAGGGTACCTACAATGAGCAGTTCTTC.

The chain joins TRBV5-6 to TRBJ2-7; D may be TRBD2 (6 bases). V shed 4 bases and J shed 2 bases, with 16 bases lying between them. This CDR3 contains 15 residues. CDR1 and CDR2 (germline): SGHDT, YYEEEE. The CDR3 region has the DNA TGTGCCAGCAGCGGGGGACTGGTCCTCCCCTACGAGCAGTACTTC. This codes for CASSGGLVLPYEQYF.

The J gene is TRBJ2-3, the V gene TRBV5-1; the match to TRBD1 covers 8 bases. The CDR3 has 16 amino acids. The germline V gene has CDR1 SGHRS and CDR2 YFSETQ. V dropped 4 bases and J dropped 3; count of bases not matched to a gene: 10. The CDR3 coding sequence is TGCGCCAGCAGCCCTGGACAGGGAAATTGGACAGATACGCAGTATTTT. Its protein product is CASSPGQGNWTDTQYF.

V is TRBV4-3 and J is TRBJ2-7; 11 nucleotides align to TRBD2. J gave up 1 base and V 0 bases, and 5 bases lay outside the gene matches. The CDR3 has 17 amino acids. In germline, CDR1 is LGHNA, CDR2 YSLEER. The CDR3 coding sequence is TGCGCCAGCAGCCAAGATAAGGGGACTAGCGGTTCCTACGAGCAGTACTTC. It yields the protein CASSQDKGTSGSYEQYF.

The V and J genes are TRBV30 and TRBJ2-1, with 10 positions matching TRBD1. The CDR3 covers 14 residues. Germline CDR1 and CDR2: GTSNPN and SVGIG (reference sequence). J was trimmed by 7 bases and V by 2 bases; bases with no gene match: 5. This CDR3 reads CAWSSGQGVNEQFF. In DNA, the CDR3 is TGTGCCTGGAGTTCTGGACAGGGGGTGAATGAGCAGTTCTTC.

The chain uses TRBV4-1 and TRBJ2-7; weak D call: TRBD2 (5 bases). V was cut by 2 bases and J by 3 bases, with 11 bases left in between. This CDR3 region has 14 residues. Germline CDR1 reads MGHRA; CDR2 reads YSYEKL. The CDR3 sequence: CASSQREGVYEQYF. CDR3 DNA sequence: TGCGCCAGCAGCCAACGAGAGGGCGTCTACGAGCAGTACTTC.

The chain employs TRBV27 and TRBJ2-7, with TRBD1 as a possible D gene (6 bases). CDR1 is MNHEY, CDR2 SMNVEV, per germline (reference sequence). The CDR3 is 15 residues long. Between the trimmed V and J ends, which lost 5 bases and 4 bases, there was a span of 18 bases. CDR3 in amino acids: CASSPPTGTKYEQYF. The CDR3 DNA is TGTGCCAGCAGTCCCCCCACCGGGACAAAATACGAGCAGTACTTC.

This chain links TRBV4-2 with TRBJ2-7, with D possibly TRBD2 on 6 matching bases. The CDR3 totals 16 residues. V lost 6 bases and J lost 5, with 23 bases in between. Germline CDR1 LGHNA, CDR2 YNFKEQ. The CDR3 DNA reads TGTGCCAGCAGTCCGGAGGGGTGGAGCGCCATTCACGAGCAGTACTTC. Residues: CASSPEGWSAIHEQYF.

V gene TRBV4-2 combines with J gene TRBJ2-7; D perhaps matches TRBD2 (5 bases). The V gene's germline CDR1 is LGHNA and CDR2 YNFKEQ. The ends were cut back, 0 bases at V and 3 bases at J, with 18 bases in the middle. The CDR3 covers 17 residues. The chain's CDR3 is CASSQEFVGEPGYEQYF. The DNA of the CDR3 is TGTGCCAGCAGCCAAGAATTTGTCGGGGAGCCGGGCTACGAGCAGTACTTC.

The chain employs TRBV11-2 and TRBJ2-1, with D possibly TRBD1 on 5 matching bases. V dropped 1 base and J dropped 3 bases, with 13 bases sitting between them. The CDR3 has 16 residues. CDR1 SGHAT and CDR2 FQNNGV come from the germline V gene. The CDR3: CASSLGGGDFYNEQFF. In DNA, the CDR3 is TGTGCCAGCAGCTTAGGGGGCGGCGACTTCTACAATGAGCAGTTCTTC. The whole variable domain, filled in from reference TRBV11-2 and TRBJ2-1, reads EAGVAQSPRYKIIEKRQSVAFWCNPISGHATLYWYQQILGQGPKLLIQFQNNGVVDDSQLPKDRFSAERLKGVDSTLKIQPAKLEDSAVYLCASSLGGGDFYNEQFFGPGTRLTVL.

The CDR3 reads CASSSRRSLAYEQYF. Here the CDR3 DNA reads TGTGCCAGCAGCTCAAGGAGGAGCCTGGCGTACGAGCAGTACTTC. The chain links TRBV11-2 to TRBJ2-7; tentatively, D is TRBD2 (5 bases). The germline V gene has CDR1 SGHAT and CDR2 FQNNGV. The CDR3 length is 15 residues. V was clipped by 4 bases and J by 4 bases, with 17 bases between them.

The chain has TRBV27 and TRBJ1-2; 7 positions match TRBD1. This CDR3 region has 15 residues. The V gene's germline CDR1 is MNHEY and CDR2 SMNVEV (reference sequence). Losses at the gene ends were 5 bases for V and 3 bases for J; bases not matched to a gene: 9. The CDR3 here is CASSPSRDRDYGYTF. DNA of the CDR3: TGTGCCAGCAGTCCCTCCCGGGACAGAGACTATGGCTACACCTTC.

This clone occurred a few times. The V and J genes are TRBV7-9 and TRBJ2-7; D is perhaps TRBD1 (5 bases). CDR1 and CDR2 from the germline V gene are SEHNR and FQNEAQ (reference sequence). V lost 2 bases and J lost 7, with 15 bases in between. The length of the CDR3 is 14 residues. The CDR3 sequence: CASSLRGQSGEQYF. DNA for the CDR3: TGTGCCAGCAGCTTAAGGGGTCAAAGTGGGGAGCAGTACTTC.

This chain joins TRBV19 and TRBJ1-4, with a possible D match to TRBD1 (6 bases). V was trimmed by 3 bases and J by 7 bases, leaving 12 bases between them. This CDR3 is built from 14 residues. CDR1 and CDR2 from the germline V gene are LNHDA and SQIVND (reference sequence). CDR3 amino acids: CASSIGGAGEKLFF. The CDR3 DNA sequence: TGTGCCAGTAGTATCGGGGGGGCTGGTGAAAAACTGTTTTTT.

The chain carries TRBV30 and TRBJ2-5; 8 bases agree with TRBD2. Trimming took 3 bases from V and 6 from J; bases not matched to a gene: 12. This CDR3 has 15 residues. Germline CDR1 is GTSNPN and CDR2 is SVGIG (reference sequence). In nucleotides, the CDR3 is TGTGCCTGGAGGGGGAGCGGGAGAAGGCAGAAGACCCAGTACTTC. Protein product: CAWRGSGRRQKTQYF.

This chain joins TRBV30 and TRBJ1-5, with D uncertain. Per germline, CDR1 GTSNPN and CDR2 SVGIG (reference sequence). V lost 5 bases to trimming and J lost 4 bases, with 15 bases between them. The CDR3 covers 14 residues. CDR3 in amino acids: CAWHPEGGNQPQHF. The CDR3 coding sequence is TGTGCCTGGCATCCTGAGGGCGGGAATCAGCCCCAGCATTTT.

The chain links TRBV29-1 to TRBJ2-1, with 12 positions matching TRBD2. This CDR3 is built from 15 residues. Germline CDR1 is SQVTM and CDR2 is ANQGSEA. V shed 6 bases, J shed 5 bases, and the junction held 8 bases outside the gene matches. This chain's CDR3 is CSVRGLAGNNNEQFF. The CDR3 nucleotides read TGCAGCGTCCGCGGACTAGCGGGAAACAACAATGAGCAGTTCTTC.

In this sample, this clone turned up a few times. J is TRBJ2-7 and V is TRBV20-1, with a possible D match to TRBD2 (5 bases). This CDR3 is 10 amino acids long. In germline, CDR1 is DFQATT, CDR2 SNEGSKA (reference sequence). V was cut by 4 bases and J by 11 bases, with 12 bases left in between. Written as DNA, the CDR3 is TGCAGTGCTACTACTAGTGCGGAGTACTTC. Translated, it gives CSATTSAEYF.

This clone was recorded a few times. V gene TRBV27 combines with J gene TRBJ1-1, with D perhaps TRBD1 (5 bases). Deletions cut 5 bases from V and 1 base from J, with 11 bases between. This CDR3 is 14 amino acids long. Germline V gives CDR1 MNHEY, CDR2 SMNVEV (reference sequence). For the CDR3, the DNA is TGTGCCAGCAGTGCTCGGGGGGGGAACACTGAAGCTTTCTTT. Its protein is CASSARGGNTEAFF.

This clone was seen only once. The chain uses TRBV5-4 and TRBJ2-3; no firm D call. Germline values: CDR1 SGHNT, CDR2 YYREEE (reference sequence). The CDR3 runs 14 residues. Between the trimmed V and J ends, which lost 0 bases and 4 bases, there was a span of 9 bases. CDR3 in amino acids: CASSLVADADTQYF. CDR3 DNA: TGTGCCAGCAGCTTGGTGGCGGATGCAGATACGCAGTATTTT.

CDR3 DNA: TGTGCCAGCAGCCATTTTTTGGGGCTTACCTACGAGCAGTACTTC. It encodes CASSHFLGLTYEQYF. This chain links TRBV4-2 with TRBJ2-7; weak D call: TRBD1 (5 bases). V was trimmed by 3 bases and J by 2 bases, leaving 14 bases between them. The CDR3 extends over 15 amino acids. Germline assignment: CDR1 LGHNA and CDR2 YNFKEQ.

CDR3 DNA sequence: TGTGCCAGCAGCGCCGGGACAACCCACTACGAGCAGTACTTC. Protein sequence: CASSAGTTHYEQYF. V gene TRBV7-9 combines with J gene TRBJ2-7; D may be TRBD1 (6 bases). The length of the CDR3 is 14 residues. Trimming removed 5 bases from V and 3 bases from J, with 14 bases in between. Germline CDR1 SEHNR, CDR2 FQNEAQ (reference sequence).

In DNA, the CDR3 is TGCGCCAGCAGCGATGGACTAGCGGGAGTCGAGCAGTACTTC. Its protein is CASSDGLAGVEQYF. The V and J genes are TRBV4-3 and TRBJ2-7; the match to TRBD2 covers 13 bases. The length of the CDR3 is 14 residues. J was trimmed by 6 bases and V by 5 bases; bases with no gene match: 4. Germline V gene data show CDR1 as LGHNA and CDR2 as YSLEER.

The chain has TRBV4-1 and TRBJ2-5, with 7 bases aligning to TRBD2. Looked up from germline, CDR1 is MGHRA and CDR2 is YSYEKL. The length of the CDR3 is 16 residues. V dropped 4 bases and J dropped 2; count of bases not matched to a gene: 10. This CDR3 is CASSPDGAGHQETQYF. The CDR3 DNA sequence: TGCGCCAGCAGCCCAGACGGAGCGGGGCATCAAGAGACCCAGTACTTC.

V and J are TRBV10-3 and TRBJ1-2; D gene unclear. CDR1 ENHRY and CDR2 SYGVKD come from the germline V gene. This CDR3 is 14 amino acids long. The germline V and J ends were trimmed by 3 bases and 5 bases, with 13 bases remaining between them. CDR3 loop: CAISEERSGYGYTF. In nucleotides, the CDR3 is TGTGCCATCAGTGAAGAGAGGTCGGGGTATGGCTACACCTTC.

Concerning this clone itself: Other nucleotide sequences from this sample produce the same CDR3. V gene TRBV18 combines with J gene TRBJ2-7, with D possibly matching TRBD1 (6 bases). Per the germline V gene, CDR1 is KGHSH and CDR2 is LQKENI. The CDR3 runs 14 residues. Trimming cost V 3 bases and J 0 bases, with 9 bases left between them. CDR3 sequence (DNA): TGTGCCAGCTCACCGTTGACAGGCTCCTACGAGCAGTACTTC. It specifies CASSPLTGSYEQYF.

A word on this clone: A junction boundary mismatches the germline segment, possibly from a read error. The chain recombines TRBV6-1 with TRBJ2-4, with 7 nucleotides matching TRBD2. The CDR3 contains 20 residues. Germline V gene sequence: CDR1 MNHNS, CDR2 SASEGT. The CDR3 DNA is TGTGCCAGCAGCGAAGACCCTCTAGCGGTTGCGGCCCTAGCCAAAAACATTCAGTACTTC. Translating it yields CASSEDPLAVAALAKNIQYF.